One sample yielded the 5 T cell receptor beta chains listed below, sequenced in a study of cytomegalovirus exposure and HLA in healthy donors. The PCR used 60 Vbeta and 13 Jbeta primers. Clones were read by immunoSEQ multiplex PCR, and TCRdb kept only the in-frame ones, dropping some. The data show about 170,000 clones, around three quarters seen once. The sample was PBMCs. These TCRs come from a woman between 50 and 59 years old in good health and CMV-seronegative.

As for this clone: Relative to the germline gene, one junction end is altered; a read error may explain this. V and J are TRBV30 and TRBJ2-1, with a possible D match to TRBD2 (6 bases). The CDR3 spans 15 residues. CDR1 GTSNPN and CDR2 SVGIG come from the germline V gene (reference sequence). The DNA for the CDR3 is TGTGCCTGGAGTTTTGTTACTAGCTCCCACAATGAGCAGTTCTTC. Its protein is CAWSFVTSSHNEQFF.

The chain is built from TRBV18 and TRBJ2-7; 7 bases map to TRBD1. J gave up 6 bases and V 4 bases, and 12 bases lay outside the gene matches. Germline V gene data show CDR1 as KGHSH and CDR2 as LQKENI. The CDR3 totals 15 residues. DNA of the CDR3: TGTGCCAGCTCACTATCTACCAGACAGGGCACCGAGCAGTACTTC. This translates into CASSLSTRQGTEQYF.

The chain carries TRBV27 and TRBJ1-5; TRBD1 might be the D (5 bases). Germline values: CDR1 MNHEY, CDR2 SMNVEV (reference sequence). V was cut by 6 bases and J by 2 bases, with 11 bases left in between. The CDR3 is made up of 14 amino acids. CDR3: CASSYLGRNQPQHF. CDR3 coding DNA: TGTGCCAGCAGCTATTTGGGGCGCAATCAGCCCCAGCATTTT.

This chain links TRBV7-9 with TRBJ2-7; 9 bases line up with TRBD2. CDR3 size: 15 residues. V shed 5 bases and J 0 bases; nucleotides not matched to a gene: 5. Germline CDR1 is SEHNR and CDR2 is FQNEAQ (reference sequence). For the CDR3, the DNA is TGTGCCAGCAGCCCGACTAGCGGAAGCTCCTACGAGCAGTACTTC. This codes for CASSPTSGSSYEQYF.

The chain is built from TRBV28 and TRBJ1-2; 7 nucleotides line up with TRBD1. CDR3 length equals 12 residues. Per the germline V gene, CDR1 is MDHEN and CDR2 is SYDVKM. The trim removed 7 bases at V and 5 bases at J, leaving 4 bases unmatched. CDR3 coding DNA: TGTGCCAGCACACGGACAGGTTATGGCTACACCTTC. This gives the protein CASTRTGYGYTF.